These T cell receptor beta chains were read from a single sample in a study of PD-1 blockade in classical Hodgkin lymphoma. The method was immunoSEQ multiplex PCR; TCRdb's version includes in-frame clones alone and lacks a portion of them. The sample holds 40,000 to 50,000 clones; over 75% are singletons and the top ten take around 15%. This specimen was peripheral blood mononuclear cells (PBMCs), taken at baseline. Receptor source: a human donor with classical Hodgkin lymphoma. Each CDR3 is given with its conserved first and last residue. Each record gives: V gene, J gene, clone size, D gene, CDR3 protein, CDR3 DNA. The D gene is left open where the match is weak. Clone size is stated in some rows and not others, as once, few, many or a class when expanded.

V gene: TRBV6-6; J gene: TRBJ2-1; clone size: .; D gene: .; CDR3 protein: CASSLERGANEQFF; CDR3 DNA: TGTGCCAGCAGTTTGGAGAGGGGGGCCAATGAGCAGTTCTTC
V gene: TRBV11-2; J gene: TRBJ2-5; clone size: .; D gene: .; CDR3 protein: CASSATESQETQYF; CDR3 DNA: TGTGCCAGCAGCGCCACAGAGTCCCAAGAGACCCAGTACTTC
V gene: TRBV19; J gene: TRBJ2-2; clone size: .; D gene: TRBD1; CDR3 protein: CASGQGVNTGELFF; CDR3 DNA: TGTGCCAGTGGACAGGGGGTTAACACCGGGGAGCTGTTTTTT
V gene: TRBV7-6; J gene: TRBJ2-1; clone size: .; D gene: .; CDR3 protein: CASSLGRSNEQFF; CDR3 DNA: TGTGCCAGCAGCTTAGGTCGGAGCAATGAGCAGTTCTTC
V gene: TRBV30; J gene: TRBJ2-1; clone size: few; D gene: TRBD2; CDR3 protein: CASRSRGGLVEQFF; CDR3 DNA: TGTGCCTCCCGCTCTCGCGGGGGGCTCGTCGAGCAGTTCTTC
V gene: TRBV7-2; J gene: TRBJ1-4; clone size: .; D gene: .; CDR3 protein: CASSFMGAGEKLFF; CDR3 DNA: TGTGCCAGCAGCTTCATGGGGGCGGGTGAAAAACTGTTTTTT
V gene: TRBV7-2; J gene: TRBJ1-1; clone size: .; D gene: .; CDR3 protein: CASSAYSRSTEAFF; CDR3 DNA: TGTGCCAGCAGCGCCTATTCGAGAAGCACTGAAGCTTTCTTT
V gene: TRBV28; J gene: TRBJ2-7; clone size: .; D gene: TRBD1; CDR3 protein: CASSLGTGKYEQYF; CDR3 DNA: TGTGCCAGCAGTTTAGGGACAGGGAAGTACGAGCAGTACTTC
V gene: TRBV7-9; J gene: TRBJ1-2; clone size: once; D gene: .; CDR3 protein: CATRDGYTF; CDR3 DNA: TGTGCCACTCGGGATGGCTACACCTTC
V gene: TRBV4-2; J gene: TRBJ1-2; clone size: few; D gene: TRBD1; CDR3 protein: CASSRQTDREVETF; CDR3 DNA: TGTGCCAGCAGCCGACAAACTGACAGGGAAGTGGAGACCTTC
V gene: TRBV5-6; J gene: TRBJ2-7; clone size: .; D gene: .; CDR3 protein: CASSLEGVRRVYEQYF; CDR3 DNA: TGTGCCAGCAGCTTGGAGGGGGTCCGAAGGGTCTACGAGCAGTACTTC
V gene: TRBV18; J gene: TRBJ1-4; clone size: once; D gene: .; CDR3 protein: CASSRDGAATNEKLFF; CDR3 DNA: TGTGCCAGCTCACGCGACGGAGCAGCAACTAATGAAAAACTGTTTTTT
V gene: TRBV7-9; J gene: TRBJ1-6; clone size: few; D gene: TRBD1; CDR3 protein: CASSSTGEGPGSPLHF; CDR3 DNA: TGTGCCAGCAGCTCCACAGGGGAAGGCCCTGGTTCACCCCTCCACTTT
V gene: TRBV4-1; J gene: TRBJ2-3; clone size: .; D gene: TRBD2; CDR3 protein: CASSQDRAGRGVTQYF; CDR3 DNA: TGCGCCAGCAGCCAAGATCGGGCGGGGCGGGGGGTTACGCAGTATTTT
V gene: TRBV12-5; J gene: TRBJ1-3; clone size: .; D gene: .; CDR3 protein: CASGPSGGGNTIYF; CDR3 DNA: TGTGCTAGTGGTCCCTCGGGAGGTGGAAACACCATATATTTT
V gene: TRBV19; J gene: TRBJ2-7; clone size: .; D gene: TRBD1; CDR3 protein: CATTGQGLGEQYF; CDR3 DNA: TGTGCCACTACGGGACAGGGGCTCGGCGAGCAGTACTTC
V gene: TRBV10-3; J gene: TRBJ1-2; clone size: .; D gene: .; CDR3 protein: CAISAQVNYGYTF; CDR3 DNA: TGTGCCATCAGTGCACAGGTTAACTATGGCTACACCTTC
V gene: TRBV6-5; J gene: TRBJ2-3; clone size: .; D gene: TRBD2; CDR3 protein: CASSYPLAGKDTQYF; CDR3 DNA: TGTGCCAGCAGTTACCCCTTAGCGGGGAAGGATACGCAGTATTTT
V gene: TRBV7-2; J gene: TRBJ2-3; clone size: .; D gene: .; CDR3 protein: CASSSSSGYTQYF; CDR3 DNA: TGTGCCAGCAGCTCGTCCAGCGGGTATACGCAGTATTTT
V gene: TRBV4-2; J gene: TRBJ2-3; clone size: .; D gene: TRBD2; CDR3 protein: CASSLSSSGFADTQYF; CDR3 DNA: TGTGCCAGCAGCCTAAGCTCTAGCGGGTTCGCAGATACGCAGTATTTT
V gene: TRBV6-5; J gene: TRBJ1-1; clone size: .; D gene: TRBD1; CDR3 protein: CASSYKQGRDTEAFF; CDR3 DNA: TGTGCCAGCAGTTACAAACAGGGGCGGGACACTGAAGCTTTCTTT
V gene: TRBV18; J gene: TRBJ2-7; clone size: .; D gene: .; CDR3 protein: CASSPPPPTYEQYF; CDR3 DNA: TGTGCCAGCTCACCACCGCCACCAACCTACGAGCAGTACTTC
V gene: TRBV12-5; J gene: TRBJ2-1; clone size: .; D gene: TRBD1; CDR3 protein: CASGLPLFGQGDRGEQFF; CDR3 DNA: TGTGCTAGTGGTTTGCCACTATTCGGGCAGGGGGATAGGGGTGAGCAGTTCTTC
V gene: TRBV7-2; J gene: TRBJ2-5; clone size: .; D gene: .; CDR3 protein: CASSLAPVRGGETQYF; CDR3 DNA: TGTGCCAGCAGCTTAGCGCCGGTCCGGGGCGGGGAGACCCAGTACTTC
V gene: TRBV7-2; J gene: TRBJ2-7; clone size: .; D gene: .; CDR3 protein: CASSSQTVSYEQYF; CDR3 DNA: TGTGCCAGCAGCTCTCAGACAGTCTCCTACGAGCAGTACTTC
V gene: TRBV4-1; J gene: TRBJ2-5; clone size: .; D gene: .; CDR3 protein: CASSKGQQETQYF; CDR3 DNA: TGCGCCAGCAGCAAAGGACAACAAGAGACCCAGTACTTC
V gene: TRBV7-6; J gene: TRBJ2-5; clone size: once; D gene: .; CDR3 protein: CASSLPAAQETQYF; CDR3 DNA: TGTGCCAGCAGCTTACCAGCTGCCCAAGAGACCCAGTACTTC
V gene: TRBV27; J gene: TRBJ1-3; clone size: .; D gene: .; CDR3 protein: CASSLGAVGNTIYF; CDR3 DNA: TGTGCCAGCAGTCTGGGGGCAGTTGGAAACACCATATATTTT
V gene: TRBV30; J gene: TRBJ2-7; clone size: once; D gene: TRBD1; CDR3 protein: CAWSGGQNSYEQYF; CDR3 DNA: TGTGCCTGGAGTGGGGGACAGAACTCCTACGAGCAGTACTTC
V gene: TRBV5-1; J gene: TRBJ2-7; clone size: .; D gene: TRBD1; CDR3 protein: CASSWTGGRAGEQYF; CDR3 DNA: TGCGCCAGCAGCTGGACAGGGGGCCGAGCCGGCGAGCAGTACTTC
V gene: TRBV5-6; J gene: TRBJ2-7; clone size: .; D gene: .; CDR3 protein: CASSPVGGTYEQYF; CDR3 DNA: TGTGCCAGCAGCCCGGTTGGGGGGACCTACGAGCAGTACTTC
V gene: TRBV7-2; J gene: TRBJ2-7; clone size: once; D gene: .; CDR3 protein: CASSLDGTPGMGNEQYF; CDR3 DNA: TGTGCCAGCAGCTTAGACGGGACTCCTGGAATGGGAAACGAGCAGTACTTC
V gene: TRBV4-1; J gene: TRBJ1-6; clone size: .; D gene: .; CDR3 protein: CASSQGNSPLHF; CDR3 DNA: TGCGCCAGCAGCCAAGGAAATTCACCCCTCCACTTT
V gene: TRBV4-1; J gene: TRBJ2-2; clone size: .; D gene: .; CDR3 protein: CASSQPLNTGELFF; CDR3 DNA: TGCGCCAGCAGCCAGCCCCTTAACACCGGGGAGCTGTTTTTT
V gene: TRBV6-6; J gene: TRBJ1-1; clone size: .; D gene: .; CDR3 protein: CASSYGASTEAFF; CDR3 DNA: TGTGCCAGCAGTTACGGGGCCAGCACTGAAGCTTTCTTT
V gene: TRBV5-4; J gene: TRBJ2-1; clone size: .; D gene: .; CDR3 protein: CASSLGGPSYNEQFF; CDR3 DNA: TGTGCCAGCAGCTTGGGGGGTCCCTCCTACAATGAGCAGTTCTTC
V gene: TRBV10-2; J gene: TRBJ2-7; clone size: few; D gene: .; CDR3 protein: CASSEEHPYEQYF; CDR3 DNA: TGCGCCAGCAGTGAAGAACATCCCTACGAGCAGTACTTC
V gene: TRBV5-4; J gene: TRBJ1-4; clone size: .; D gene: .; CDR3 protein: CASSSGVTNEKLFF; CDR3 DNA: TGTGCCAGCAGTTCCGGGGTAACAAATGAAAAACTGTTTTTT
V gene: TRBV21-1; J gene: TRBJ1-1; clone size: .; D gene: .; CDR3 protein: CASSKAVGQSTEAFF; CDR3 DNA: TGTGCCAGCAGCAAAGCTGTGGGACAGTCCACTGAAGCTTTCTTT
V gene: TRBV15; J gene: TRBJ2-1; clone size: .; D gene: TRBD2; CDR3 protein: CATSSGRWQYNEQFF; CDR3 DNA: TGTGCCACCAGCTCCGGGAGGTGGCAATACAATGAGCAGTTCTTC
V gene: TRBV4-1; J gene: TRBJ1-5; clone size: .; D gene: .; CDR3 protein: CASSPRGGRGNQPQHF; CDR3 DNA: TGCGCCAGCAGCCCCCGTGGGGGTAGGGGCAATCAGCCCCAGCATTTT
V gene: TRBV6-6; J gene: TRBJ1-2; clone size: .; D gene: .; CDR3 protein: CASSRAQMGGYTF; CDR3 DNA: TGTGCCAGCAGCAGGGCCCAAATGGGGGGCTACACCTTC
V gene: TRBV18; J gene: TRBJ2-7; clone size: .; D gene: .; CDR3 protein: CASSPRRGEQYF; CDR3 DNA: TGTGCCAGCTCACCACGGCGGGGCGAGCAGTACTTC